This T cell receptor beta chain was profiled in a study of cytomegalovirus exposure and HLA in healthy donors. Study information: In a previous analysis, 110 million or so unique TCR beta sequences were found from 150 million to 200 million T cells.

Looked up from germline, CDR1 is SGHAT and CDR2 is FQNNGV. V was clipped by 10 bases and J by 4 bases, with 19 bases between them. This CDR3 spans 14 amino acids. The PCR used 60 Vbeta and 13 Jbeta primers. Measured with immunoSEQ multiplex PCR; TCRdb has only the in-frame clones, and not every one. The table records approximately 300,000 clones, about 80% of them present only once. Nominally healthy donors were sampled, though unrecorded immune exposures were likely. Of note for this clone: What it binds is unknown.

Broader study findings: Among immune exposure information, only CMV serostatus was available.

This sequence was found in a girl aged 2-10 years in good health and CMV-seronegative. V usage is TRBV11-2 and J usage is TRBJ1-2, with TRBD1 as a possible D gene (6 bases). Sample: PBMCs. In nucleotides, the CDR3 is TGTGCCACCAGAGTCAATCAGGGGAGCTATGGCTACACCTTC. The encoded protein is CATRVNQGSYGYTF.